This T cell receptor beta chain was documented in a study of CD8 T cells in Susac syndrome. Looking at the study overall: Each patient with Susac syndrome, at the time of blood draw, was therapy-naive, on corticosteroids, or on intravenous immunoglobulin alone.

CD8+ and CD4+ T cells from blood underwent TCR beta sequencing, which was carried out in a high-throughput format. Reverse transcription used roughly 0.5 to 1 ug RNA and random hexamers. Coverage of TCR beta CDR3 amplification by immunoSEQ multiplex PCR extended to 54 Vbeta and 13 Jbeta. TCRdb re-derived calls from the immunoSEQ multiplex PCR reads in MiXCR, one entry per CDR3 protein. The table has around 110,000 distinct CDR3 sequences, around 96% seen once. Germline V lookup: CDR1 LGHDT, CDR2 YNNKEL (reference sequence). The CDR3 has 16 residues. V gave up 7 bases and J gave up 6 bases, with 24 bases separating them.

The chain combines TRBV3-1 with TRBJ1-2, with D tentatively TRBD1 (6 bases). The clonotype was recovered from a human donor with Susac syndrome. Sequencing was carried out using CD4+ T cells from PBMCs. This chain's CDR3 is CASTMGATVTLHGYTF. The CDR3 coding sequence is TGTGCCAGCACCATGGGGGCAACCGTTACTCTACATGGCTACACCTTC. The full variable domain, rest sourced from reference TRBV3-1 and TRBJ1-2, is DTAVSQTPKYLVTQMGNDKSIKCEQNLGHDTMYWYKQDSKKFLKIMFSYNNKELIINETVPNRFSPKSPDKAHLNLHINSLELGDSAVYFCASTMGATVTLHGYTFGSGTRLTVV.